This paragraph covers one T cell receptor (beta chain) sequence. The data are from a study of blood T cell repertoires in COVID-19. As for the study in general: Material from acute and convalescent COVID-19 was sourced from the United States, Italy and Spain.

CDR3 length: 15 residues. V lost 5 bases and J lost 5; bases outside the gene matches: 9. The germline V gene encodes CDR1 MNHEY and CDR2 SMNVEV (reference sequence). Original processing notes: The authors estimated nucleated cell counts from reference gene primer amplification. The table came from immunoSEQ multiplex PCR; TCRdb's copy has only in-frame clones and leaves some out. D and trimming were read from the DNA, whereas the V and J calls and clone size are those reported in that table. The profile covers tens of thousands of clones, with over 60% appearing a single time and under 3% taken by the ten largest.

Sequenced sample: peripheral blood. The chain is built from TRBV27 and TRBJ2-7, with 10 bases identical to TRBD2. The source is a man in his sixties or seventies with COVID-19, enrolled during active disease. CDR3 sequence reads: CASSRLAGGIHEQYF. The DNA of the CDR3 is TGTGCCAGCAGTAGATTAGCGGGAGGAATACACGAGCAGTACTTC.